This T cell receptor (beta chain) emerged from a study of shared clonotypes between healthy human individuals. The data were produced by immunoSEQ multiplex PCR, yet TCRdb's version contains in-frame clones alone and is incomplete. The sample carries 950,000 to 1,200,000 clones, approximately 75% recorded once. The sequence was obtained from a man younger than 35 in good health. Some clones in this sample may be carry-over from other donors' samples. The sample comprised memory CD4+ T cells from PBMCs. As for subset: CD45RA-negative fraction.

CDR3 amino acids: CASSESGTGSKVRTDTQYF. The CDR3 DNA follows: TGTGCCAGCAGTGAAAGCGGGACAGGGAGTAAGGTGCGGACAGATACGCAGTATTTT. This chain connects TRBV6-1 to TRBJ2-3; 9 bases match TRBD1. The V gene end was trimmed by 2 bases and the J gene end by 3 bases; junction bases not matched to a gene: 15. This CDR3 is built from 19 residues. Germline CDR1 and CDR2: MNHNS and SASEGT.